What follows describes a single TCR beta chain. This entry belongs to a study of blood T cell repertoires in COVID-19. Across the whole study: Acute and convalescent COVID-19 samples came from the United States, Italy and Spain.

Per the original data handling: For nucleated cells, counts were estimated from reference gene primer amplification. The protocol was immunoSEQ multiplex PCR, while the TCRdb copy is restricted to in-frame clones and leaves out a portion. D and trimming were read from the DNA, whereas the V and J calls and clone size are those reported in that table. The repertoire has hundreds of thousands of clones, around 90% of them found once; the top ten carry over 0.85%. Across about two dozen US areas, participants ranged in age from 18 to 89 years. Allocation to cohorts depended on clinical history reported by the participants. This TCR came from a man aged 45 to 65 who had been exposed to COVID-19. Material for sequencing was PBMCs or T cells enriched from blood (not recorded which).

The chain's CDR3 is CASSESGHSNQPQHF. The CDR3 DNA sequence: TGTGCCAGCAGTGAATCGGGACACAGCAATCAGCCCCAGCATTTT. The chain uses TRBV2 and TRBJ1-5, with D possibly TRBD1 on 6 matching bases. Germline V gene lookup returns CDR1 SNHLY and CDR2 FYNNEI. This CDR3 has 15 residues. The V end lost 2 bases, the J end lost 1 base, and 9 bases lay between the germline ends.